These T cell receptor beta chains were read from a single sample in a study of blood T cell repertoires in COVID-19. Some clones are missing from TCRdb's copy, which holds only in-frame ones; the method was immunoSEQ multiplex PCR. The repertoire holds approximately 260,000 clones, roughly 84% seen once, with about 4% in the top ten. Sequencing used peripheral blood. The source is a woman aged 40 to 50 with active or convalescent COVID-19. The CDR3 runs from the conserved cysteine through the conserved F or W.

v_gene,len,j_gene,CDR3aa
TRBV6-5,11,TRBJ2-7,CASRQRYEQYF
TRBV7-8,14,TRBJ1-2,CASSSSQGEDGYTF
TRBV12-3/TRBV12-4,13,TRBJ2-5,CASSLGSGGTQYF
TRBV27,16,TRBJ1-6,CASSSEIRSRNSPLHF
TRBV12-3/TRBV12-4,13,TRBJ1-3,CASSLRQGNTIYF
TRBV10-3,15,TRBJ1-1,CATLNLQGLNTEAFF
TRBV6-5,15,TRBJ1-2,CASSRPSGGIYGYTF
TRBV4-1,16,TRBJ1-2,CASSPTPGQEAYGYTF
TRBV6-1,15,TRBJ1-6,CASSEGTGVGSPLHF
TRBV7-2,16,TRBJ2-5,CASSFESGGSRETQYF
TRBV2,11,TRBJ2-2,CASSDSGELFF
TRBV15,13,TRBJ2-5,CATSRDGRETQYF
TRBV7-3,14,TRBJ2-3,CASSPPGSTDTQYF
TRBV27,14,TRBJ1-1,CASSALTVNTEAFF
TRBV2,15,TRBJ2-2,CASSVMGTDTGELFF
TRBV28,17,TRBJ1-1,CASSYILSTGGDTEAFF
TRBV7-6,15,TRBJ1-6,CASSPSIVAGSPLHF
TRBV7-8,16,TRBJ2-2,CASSYVPSGGGGELFF
TRBV30,13,TRBJ1-2,CAWSGGQGNGYTF